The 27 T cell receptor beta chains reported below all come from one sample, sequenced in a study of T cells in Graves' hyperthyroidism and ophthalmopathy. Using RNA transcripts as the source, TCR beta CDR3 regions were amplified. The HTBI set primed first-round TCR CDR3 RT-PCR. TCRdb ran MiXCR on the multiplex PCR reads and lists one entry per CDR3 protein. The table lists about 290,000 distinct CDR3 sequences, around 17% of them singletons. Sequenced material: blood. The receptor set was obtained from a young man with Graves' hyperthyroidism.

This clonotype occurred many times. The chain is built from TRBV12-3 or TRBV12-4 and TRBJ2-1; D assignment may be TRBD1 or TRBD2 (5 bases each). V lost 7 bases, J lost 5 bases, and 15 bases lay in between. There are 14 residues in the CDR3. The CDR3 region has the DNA TGTGCCAGCATTCTTATGGGACCACACAATGAGCAGTTCTTC. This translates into CASILMGPHNEQFF.

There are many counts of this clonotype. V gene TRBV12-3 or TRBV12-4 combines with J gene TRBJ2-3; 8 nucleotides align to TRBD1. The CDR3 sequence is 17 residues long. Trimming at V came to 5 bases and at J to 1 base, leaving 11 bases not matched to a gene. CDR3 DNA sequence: TGTGCCAGCAGTCCCAAAATTCCGGGACAGGGCACAGATACGCAGTATTTT. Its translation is CASSPKIPGQGTDTQYF.

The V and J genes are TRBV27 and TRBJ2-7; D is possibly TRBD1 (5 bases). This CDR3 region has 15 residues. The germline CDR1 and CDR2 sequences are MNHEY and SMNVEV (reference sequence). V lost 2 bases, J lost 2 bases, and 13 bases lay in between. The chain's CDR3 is CASSLESGQTYEQYF. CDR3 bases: TGTGCCAGCAGTTTAGAGTCAGGGCAGACCTACGAGCAGTACTTC.

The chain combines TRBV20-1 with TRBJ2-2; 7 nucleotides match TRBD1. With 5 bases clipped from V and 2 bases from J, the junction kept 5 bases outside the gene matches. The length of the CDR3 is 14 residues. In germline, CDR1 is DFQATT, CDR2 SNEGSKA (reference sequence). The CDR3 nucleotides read TGCAGTGCTGGCAGGACAGGAAACACCGGGGAGCTGTTTTTT. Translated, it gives CSAGRTGNTGELFF.

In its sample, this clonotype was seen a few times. The chain's CDR3 is CASSPGEGGHTEAFF. For the CDR3, the DNA is TGCGCCAGCAGCCCGGGGGAGGGGGGCCACACTGAAGCTTTCTTT. The genes are TRBV5-1 and TRBJ1-1, with a possible D match to TRBD1 (6 bases). V was shortened by 4 bases and J by 3 bases, with 16 bases between the two germline ends. The CDR3 extends over 15 amino acids. The germline V gene has CDR1 SGHRS and CDR2 YFSETQ.

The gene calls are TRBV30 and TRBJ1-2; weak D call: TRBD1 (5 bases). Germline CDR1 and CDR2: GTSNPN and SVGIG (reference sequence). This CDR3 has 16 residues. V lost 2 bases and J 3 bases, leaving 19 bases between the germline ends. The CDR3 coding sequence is TGTGCCTGGAGTCCCCCGAGGACATCCACATACTATGGCTACACCTTC. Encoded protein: CAWSPPRTSTYYGYTF.

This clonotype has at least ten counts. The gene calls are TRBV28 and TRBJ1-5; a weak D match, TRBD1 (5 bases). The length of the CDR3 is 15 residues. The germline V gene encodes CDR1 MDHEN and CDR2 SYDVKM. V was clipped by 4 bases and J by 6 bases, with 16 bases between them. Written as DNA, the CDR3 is TGTGCCAGCAGTTCCCATTGGGGGGATCGTCAGCCCCAGCATTTT. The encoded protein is CASSSHWGDRQPQHF. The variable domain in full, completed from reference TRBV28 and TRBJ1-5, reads DVKVTQSSRYLVKRTGEKVFLECVQDMDHENMFWYRQDPGLGLRLIYFSYDVKMKEKGDIPEGYSVSREKKERFSLILESASTNQTSMYLCASSSHWGDRQPQHFGDGTRLSIL.

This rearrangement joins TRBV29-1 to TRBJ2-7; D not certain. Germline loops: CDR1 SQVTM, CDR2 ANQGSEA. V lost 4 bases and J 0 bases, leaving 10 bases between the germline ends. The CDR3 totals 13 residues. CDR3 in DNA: TGCAGCGTTGTTCCCTCGAACTCCTACGAGCAGTACTTC. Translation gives CSVVPSNSYEQYF.

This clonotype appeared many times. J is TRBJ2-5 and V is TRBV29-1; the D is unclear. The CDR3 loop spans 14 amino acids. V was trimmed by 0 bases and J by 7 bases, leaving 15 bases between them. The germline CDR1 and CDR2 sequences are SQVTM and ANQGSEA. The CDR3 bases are TGCAGCGTTGAAGATCGGACCCCCGTTGGGACCCAGTACTTC. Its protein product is CSVEDRTPVGTQYF.

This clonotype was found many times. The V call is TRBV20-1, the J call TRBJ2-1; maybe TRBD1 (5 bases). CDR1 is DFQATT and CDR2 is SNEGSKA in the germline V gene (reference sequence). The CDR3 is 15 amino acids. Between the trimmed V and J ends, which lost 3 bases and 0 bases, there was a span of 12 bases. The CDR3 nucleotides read TGCAGTGCTAGGGGGCACGCGAGCTCCTACAATGAGCAGTTCTTC. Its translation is CSARGHASSYNEQFF.

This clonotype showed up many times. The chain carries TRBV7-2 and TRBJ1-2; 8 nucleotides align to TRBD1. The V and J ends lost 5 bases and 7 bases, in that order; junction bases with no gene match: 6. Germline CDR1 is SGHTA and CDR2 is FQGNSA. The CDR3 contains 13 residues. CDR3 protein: CASSPGTGRGYTF. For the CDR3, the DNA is TGTGCCAGCAGCCCCGGGACAGGACGTGGCTACACCTTC.

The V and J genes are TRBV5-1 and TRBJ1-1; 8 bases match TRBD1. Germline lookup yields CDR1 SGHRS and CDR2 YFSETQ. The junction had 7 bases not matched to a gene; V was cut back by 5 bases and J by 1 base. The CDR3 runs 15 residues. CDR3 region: CASSVMGTGNTEAFF. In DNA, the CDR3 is TGCGCCAGCAGTGTAATGGGGACAGGGAACACTGAAGCTTTCTTT. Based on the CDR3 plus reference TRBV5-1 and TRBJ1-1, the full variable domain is KAGVTQTPRYLIKTRGQQVTLSCSPISGHRSVSWYQQTPGQGLQFLFEYFSETQRNKGNFPGRFSGRQFSNSRSEMNVSTLELGDSALYLCASSVMGTGNTEAFFGQGTRLTVV.

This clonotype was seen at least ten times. CDR3 residues: CASIGGSQGTGELFF. The CDR3 DNA reads as TGTGCCAGCATCGGAGGATCCCAGGGGACCGGGGAGCTGTTTTTT. The rearrangement uses TRBV12-3 or TRBV12-4 and TRBJ2-2, with D perhaps matching TRBD1 (6 bases). The CDR3 sequence is 15 residues long. V was cut by 7 bases and J by 5 bases, with 17 bases left in between.

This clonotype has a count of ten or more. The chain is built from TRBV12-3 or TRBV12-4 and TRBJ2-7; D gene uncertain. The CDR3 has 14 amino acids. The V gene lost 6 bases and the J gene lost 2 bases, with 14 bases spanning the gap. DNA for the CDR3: TGTGCCAGCAGCCGTCTGGGGTCCCCCTACGAGCAGTACTTC. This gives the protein CASSRLGSPYEQYF.

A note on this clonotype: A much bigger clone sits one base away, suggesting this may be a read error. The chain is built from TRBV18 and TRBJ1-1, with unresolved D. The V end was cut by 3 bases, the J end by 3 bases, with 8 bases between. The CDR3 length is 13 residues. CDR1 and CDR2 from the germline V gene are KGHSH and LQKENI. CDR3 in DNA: TGTGCCAGCTCACCCAACAGCCACACTGAAGCTTTCTTT. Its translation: CASSPNSHTEAFF.

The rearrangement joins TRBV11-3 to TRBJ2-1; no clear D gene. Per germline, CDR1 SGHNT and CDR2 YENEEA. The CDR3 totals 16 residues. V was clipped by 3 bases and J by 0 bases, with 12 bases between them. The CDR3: CASSFTPDLSYNEQFF. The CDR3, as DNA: TGTGCCAGCAGCTTTACCCCAGATCTCTCCTACAATGAGCAGTTCTTC.

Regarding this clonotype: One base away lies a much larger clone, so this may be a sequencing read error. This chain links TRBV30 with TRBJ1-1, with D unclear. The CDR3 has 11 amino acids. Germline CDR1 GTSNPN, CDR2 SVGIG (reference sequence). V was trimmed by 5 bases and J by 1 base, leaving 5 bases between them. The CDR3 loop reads CAWGRNTEAFF. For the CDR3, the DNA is TGTGCCTGGGGGAGGAACACTGAAGCTTTCTTT.

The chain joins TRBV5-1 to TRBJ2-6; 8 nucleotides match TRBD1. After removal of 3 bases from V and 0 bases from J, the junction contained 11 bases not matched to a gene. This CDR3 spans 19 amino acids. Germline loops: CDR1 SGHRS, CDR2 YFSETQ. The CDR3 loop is CASSSWTGTLPSGANVLTF. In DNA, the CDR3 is TGCGCCAGCAGCTCGTGGACAGGGACGCTACCCTCTGGGGCCAACGTCCTGACTTTC.

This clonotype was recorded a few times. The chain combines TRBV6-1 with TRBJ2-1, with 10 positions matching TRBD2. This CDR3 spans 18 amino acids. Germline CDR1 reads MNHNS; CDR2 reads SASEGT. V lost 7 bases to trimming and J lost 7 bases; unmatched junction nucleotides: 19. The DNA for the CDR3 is TGTGCCAGCAAGAAAGGCAACGGGGCTAGCGGGGGAGGGAATGAGCAGTTCTTC. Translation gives CASKKGNGASGGGNEQFF.

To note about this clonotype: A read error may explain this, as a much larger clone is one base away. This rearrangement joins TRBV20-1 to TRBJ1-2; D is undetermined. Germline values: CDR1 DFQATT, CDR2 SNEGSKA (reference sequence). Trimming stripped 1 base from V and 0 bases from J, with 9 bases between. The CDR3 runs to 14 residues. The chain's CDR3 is CSARGLDANYGYTF. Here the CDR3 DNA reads TGCAGTGCTAGAGGTTTGGACGCTAACTATGGCTACACCTTC.

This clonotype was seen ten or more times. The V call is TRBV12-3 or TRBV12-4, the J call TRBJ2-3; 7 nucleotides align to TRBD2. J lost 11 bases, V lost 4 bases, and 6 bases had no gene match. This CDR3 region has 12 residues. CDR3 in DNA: TGTGCCAGCAGTTCACTAGCGATCGGGCAGTATTTT. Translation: CASSSLAIGQYF.

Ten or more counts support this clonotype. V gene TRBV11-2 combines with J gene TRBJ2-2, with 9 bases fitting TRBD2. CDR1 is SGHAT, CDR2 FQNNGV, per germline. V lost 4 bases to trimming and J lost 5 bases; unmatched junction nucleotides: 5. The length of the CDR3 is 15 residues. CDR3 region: CASSYGTSRTGELFF. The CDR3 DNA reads TGTGCCAGCAGCTACGGGACTAGCCGTACCGGGGAGCTGTTTTTT.

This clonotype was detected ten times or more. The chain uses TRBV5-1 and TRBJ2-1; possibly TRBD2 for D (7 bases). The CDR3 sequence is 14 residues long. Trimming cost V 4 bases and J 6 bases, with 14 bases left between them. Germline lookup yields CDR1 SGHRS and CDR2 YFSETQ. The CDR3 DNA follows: TGCGCCAGCAGCGGGGGAGGGGGGGCCAATGAGCAGTTCTTC. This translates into CASSGGGGANEQFF.

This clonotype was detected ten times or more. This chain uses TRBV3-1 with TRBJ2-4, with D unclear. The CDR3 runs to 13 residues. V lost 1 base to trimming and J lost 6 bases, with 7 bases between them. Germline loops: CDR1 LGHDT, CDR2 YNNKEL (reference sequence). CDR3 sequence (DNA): TGTGCCAGCAGCCAAGGACGTGGAAACATTCAGTACTTC. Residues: CASSQGRGNIQYF.

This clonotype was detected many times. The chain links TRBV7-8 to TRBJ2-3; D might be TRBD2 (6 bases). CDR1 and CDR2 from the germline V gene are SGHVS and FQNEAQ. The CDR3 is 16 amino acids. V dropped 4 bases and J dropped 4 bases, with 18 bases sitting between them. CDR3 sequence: CASSSEALTGADTQYF. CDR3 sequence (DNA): TGTGCCAGCAGCTCCGAGGCCCTAACGGGGGCAGATACGCAGTATTTT.

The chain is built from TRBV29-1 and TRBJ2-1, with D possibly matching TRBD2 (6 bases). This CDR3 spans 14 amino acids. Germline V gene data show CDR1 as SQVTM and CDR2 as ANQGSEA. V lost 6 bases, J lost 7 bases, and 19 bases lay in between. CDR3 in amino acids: CSVQLADPWNEQFF. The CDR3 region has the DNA TGCAGCGTCCAGTTAGCGGACCCTTGGAATGAGCAGTTCTTC.

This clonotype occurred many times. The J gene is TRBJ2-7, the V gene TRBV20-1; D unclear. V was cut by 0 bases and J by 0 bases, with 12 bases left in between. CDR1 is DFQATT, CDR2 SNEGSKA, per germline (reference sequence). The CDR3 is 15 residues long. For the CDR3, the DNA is TGCAGTGCTAGAGATTATGTGCGGCACTCCTACGAGCAGTACTTC. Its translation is CSARDYVRHSYEQYF.